This TCR beta chain was recovered during a study of T cell responses to AZD1222 COVID-19 vaccine (dated by TCRdb to about 2021). For context, the study as a whole: AZD1222 recipients given second doses at about 4 weeks or at about 12 weeks were pooled, since spike-specific TCR depth and breadth were not found to differ between the two schedules. TCR sequencing covered 233 trial participants: 200 to 220 given two doses of AZD1222 and approximately 25 given two doses of MenACWY control vaccine. Trial participants were enrolled into age subgroups of 18-55, 56-69 and 70-plus years, which contained roughly 150, 30 and 60 TCR-sequenced participants, respectively.

There are 12 amino acids in the CDR3, from cysteine to phenylalanine inclusive. Of all the DNA, just the CDR3 is kept, 36 bases in frame from base 1. Germline trimming amounts to 6 bases on V and 9 bases on J, with 8 as the count of junction bases outside the gene matches. The germline V gene specifies SNHLY as CDR1 and FYNNEI as CDR2. Study-wide findings and limitations: After two AZD1222 doses, both the breadth and the depth of spike-specific TCRs were significantly higher than at day 0 and than in MenACWY recipients. In the small 56-69-year group, the increase in depth fell short of significance, most likely because of low power. Vaccine-associated CD4 TCRs spanned the whole spike protein, with dominant responses in regions 160-218 and 743-854. Because no samples from the day 14 peak response were available, repertoires could be characterized only after the peak T cell response. Only five to seven AZD1222 recipients were SARS-CoV-2 seropositive at baseline, limiting conclusions about previously exposed vaccinees. Reportedly, almost half of the unique spike-specific TCRs recognized epitopes lying outside the regions that are mutated in the B.1.351 and B.1.1.7 variants. Participants were mostly white British, with more females than males. The authors suggested clonal diversity may have been underestimated.

The CDR3 regions of human TCRbeta chains were analyzed by immunosequencing. Processing in the source paper ran as follows. TCRs in the repertoires were compared against a reference library of SARS-CoV-2-specific TCRs that had been generated with the MIRA antigen-specificity platform. Breadth was defined as the fraction of unique TCRs that were SARS-CoV-2-associated. Depth was defined as the fraction of total T cells that were SARS-CoV-2-associated. Using the MIRA data, every spike-specific TCR was mapped to the spike region that the TCR reacted to and assigned to either a CD4 or a CD8 class. Log10-transformed breadth and depth values were compared by one-way ANOVA with Sidak's multiple comparisons tests. TCRdb's version of the immuneACCESS table is confined to in-frame rearrangements and falls short of the full clone set. An unresolved V gene accounts for under half of the shortfall where checked; the remainder is of unknown origin. The D gene and trimming were derived from the DNA, and the V and J assignments and clone size from that table. The sample table records about 140,000 clones; 70% to 90% of these occur just once. Clones ranked in the top ten supply over 7% of the sample.

This clone was picked up one time. Its specific antigen is unknown. Qualities for individual bases were not recorded, and no much larger clone is one base off. The sample's time point label is to be understood as: baseline before first vaccination. Samples from vaccinated people were obtained from the UK trials COV001 and COV002, which included a single-blind randomized controlled phase 2/3 trial of AZD1222 (ChAdOx1 nCoV-19) in healthy adults. Trial participant PBMC samples were collected at day 0 and day 28 after the second dose for TCRbeta chain sequencing. This TCR was sampled from an adult in good health. Here the chain combines TRBV2 and TRBJ2-7, with TRBD1 identical over 7 junction bases. Sequences were derived from peripheral blood, sampled on day 0 of AZD1222 vaccination. The sequenced DNA: TGTGCCAGCAGAGGACAGGTATTCGCGCAGTACTTC. The resulting protein is CASRGQVFAQYF.